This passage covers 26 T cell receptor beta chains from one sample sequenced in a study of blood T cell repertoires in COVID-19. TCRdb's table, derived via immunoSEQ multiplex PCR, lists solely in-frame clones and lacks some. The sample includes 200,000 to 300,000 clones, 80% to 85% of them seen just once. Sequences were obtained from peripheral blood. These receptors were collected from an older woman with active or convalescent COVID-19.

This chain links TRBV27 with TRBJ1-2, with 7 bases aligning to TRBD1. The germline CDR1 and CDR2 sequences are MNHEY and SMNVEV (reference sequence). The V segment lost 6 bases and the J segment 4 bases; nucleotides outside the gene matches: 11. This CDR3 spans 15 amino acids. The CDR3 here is CASRVRRDSLYGYTF. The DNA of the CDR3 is TGTGCCAGCAGAGTTAGGCGGGACAGCCTCTATGGCTACACCTTC.

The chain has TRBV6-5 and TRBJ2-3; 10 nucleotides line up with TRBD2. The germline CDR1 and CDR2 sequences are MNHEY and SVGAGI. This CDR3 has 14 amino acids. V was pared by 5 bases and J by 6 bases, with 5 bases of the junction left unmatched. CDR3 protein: CASSNSGGPDTQYF. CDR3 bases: TGTGCCAGCAGTAATAGCGGGGGGCCCGATACGCAGTATTTT.

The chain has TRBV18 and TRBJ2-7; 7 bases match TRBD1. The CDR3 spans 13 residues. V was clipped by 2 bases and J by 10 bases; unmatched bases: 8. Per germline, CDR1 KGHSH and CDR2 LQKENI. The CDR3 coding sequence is TGTGCCAGCTCACCAGTTAAAGGGGGCTTTCAGTACTTC. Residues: CASSPVKGGFQYF.

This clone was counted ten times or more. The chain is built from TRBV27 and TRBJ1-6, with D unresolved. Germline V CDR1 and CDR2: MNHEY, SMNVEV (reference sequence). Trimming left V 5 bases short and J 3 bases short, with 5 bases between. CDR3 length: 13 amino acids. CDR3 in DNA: TGTGCCAGCAGTCTAAACTATAATTCACCCCTCCACTTT. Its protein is CASSLNYNSPLHF.

The CDR3 loop is CAWSRGGGYTQYF. CDR3 sequence (DNA): TGTGCCTGGAGTAGGGGGGGCGGGTATACGCAGTATTTT. V usage is TRBV30 and J usage is TRBJ2-3; the D gene is possibly TRBD2 (7 bases). The CDR3 loop spans 13 amino acids. V gave up 2 bases and J gave up 7 bases, with 13 bases separating them. CDR1 and CDR2 (germline): GTSNPN, SVGIG (reference sequence).

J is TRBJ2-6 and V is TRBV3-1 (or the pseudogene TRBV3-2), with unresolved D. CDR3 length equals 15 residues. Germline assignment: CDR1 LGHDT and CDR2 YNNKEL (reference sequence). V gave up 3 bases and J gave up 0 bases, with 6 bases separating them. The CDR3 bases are TGTGCCAGCAGCCAGGCCGTCTCTGGGGCCAACGTCCTGACTTTC. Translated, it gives CASSQAVSGANVLTF.

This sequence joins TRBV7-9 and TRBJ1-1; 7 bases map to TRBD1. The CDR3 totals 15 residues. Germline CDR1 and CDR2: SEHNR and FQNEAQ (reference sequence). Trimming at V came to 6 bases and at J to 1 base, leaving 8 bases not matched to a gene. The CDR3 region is CASSHIDRANTEAFF. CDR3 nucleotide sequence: TGTGCCAGCAGTCACATTGACAGGGCGAACACTGAAGCTTTCTTT.

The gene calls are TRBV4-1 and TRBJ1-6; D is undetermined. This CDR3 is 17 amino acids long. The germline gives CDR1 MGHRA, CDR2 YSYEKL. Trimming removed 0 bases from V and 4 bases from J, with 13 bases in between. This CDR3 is CASSQDSGVLYNSPLHF. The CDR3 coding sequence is TGCGCCAGCAGCCAAGATAGCGGGGTCCTTTATAATTCACCCCTCCACTTT.

The CDR3 reads CASSDRRESYEQYF. The DNA for the CDR3 is TGTGCCAGCAGTGATCGACGGGAATCCTACGAGCAGTACTTC. The rearrangement uses TRBV2 and TRBJ2-7; a weak D match, TRBD2 (5 bases). CDR1 is SNHLY and CDR2 is FYNNEI in the germline V gene. CDR3 length: 14 amino acids. The germline V and J ends were trimmed by 3 bases and 1 base, with 10 bases remaining between them.

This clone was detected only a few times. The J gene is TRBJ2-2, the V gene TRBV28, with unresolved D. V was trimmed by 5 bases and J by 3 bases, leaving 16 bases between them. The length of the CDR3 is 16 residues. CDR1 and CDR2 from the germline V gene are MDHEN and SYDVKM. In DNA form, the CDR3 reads TGTGCCAGCAGTCAGTACGGTGGGCGCGACACCGGGGAGCTGTTTTTT. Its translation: CASSQYGGRDTGELFF.

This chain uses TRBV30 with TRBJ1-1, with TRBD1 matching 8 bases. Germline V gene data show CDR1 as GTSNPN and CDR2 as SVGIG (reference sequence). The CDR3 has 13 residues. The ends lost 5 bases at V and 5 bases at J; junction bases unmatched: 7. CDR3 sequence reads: CAWVRGLGTEAFF. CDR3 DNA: TGTGCCTGGGTCAGGGGGCTGGGTACTGAAGCTTTCTTT.

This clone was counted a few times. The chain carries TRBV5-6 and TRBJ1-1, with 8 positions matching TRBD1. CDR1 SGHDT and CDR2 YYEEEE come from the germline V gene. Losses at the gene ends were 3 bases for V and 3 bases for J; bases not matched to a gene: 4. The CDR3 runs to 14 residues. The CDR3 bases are TGTGCCAGCAGCTCAGGGGGCGCGTACACTGAAGCTTTCTTT. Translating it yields CASSSGGAYTEAFF. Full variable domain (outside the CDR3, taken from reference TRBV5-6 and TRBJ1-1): DAGVTQSPTHLIKTRGQQVTLRCSPKSGHDTVSWYQQALGQGPQFIFQYYEEEERQRGNFPDRFSGHQFPNYSSELNVNALLLGDSALYLCASSSGGAYTEAFFGQGTRLTVV.

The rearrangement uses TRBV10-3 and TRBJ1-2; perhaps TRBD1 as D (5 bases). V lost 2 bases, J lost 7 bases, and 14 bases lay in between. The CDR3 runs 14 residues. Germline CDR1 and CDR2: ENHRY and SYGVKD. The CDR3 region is CAISEGAGWPGYTF. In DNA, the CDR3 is TGTGCCATCAGTGAGGGGGCAGGGTGGCCTGGCTACACCTTC.

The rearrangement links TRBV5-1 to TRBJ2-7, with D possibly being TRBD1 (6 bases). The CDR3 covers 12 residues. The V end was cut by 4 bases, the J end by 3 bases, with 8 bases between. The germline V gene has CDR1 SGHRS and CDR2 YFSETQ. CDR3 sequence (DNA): TGCGCCAGCAGCCCACAGGGCTACGAGCAGTACTTC. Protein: CASSPQGYEQYF.

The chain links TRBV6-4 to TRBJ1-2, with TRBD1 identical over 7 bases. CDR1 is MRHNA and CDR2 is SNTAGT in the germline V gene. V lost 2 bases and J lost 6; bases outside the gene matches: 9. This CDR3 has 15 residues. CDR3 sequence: CASSDETGFMDGYTF. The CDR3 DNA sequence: TGTGCCAGCAGTGACGAGACAGGGTTTATGGATGGCTACACCTTC.

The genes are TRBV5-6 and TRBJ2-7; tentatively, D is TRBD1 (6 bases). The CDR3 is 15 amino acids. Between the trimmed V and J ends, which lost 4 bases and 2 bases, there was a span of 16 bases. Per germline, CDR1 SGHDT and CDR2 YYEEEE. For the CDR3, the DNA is TGTGCCAGCAGCCTCTGGGGGCAGGCGGCCTACGAGCAGTACTTC. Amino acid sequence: CASSLWGQAAYEQYF.

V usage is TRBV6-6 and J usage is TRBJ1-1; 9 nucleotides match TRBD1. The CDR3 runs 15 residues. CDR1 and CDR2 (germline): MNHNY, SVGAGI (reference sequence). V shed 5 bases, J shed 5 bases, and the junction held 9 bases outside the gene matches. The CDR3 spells CASSLYRGRGTEAFF. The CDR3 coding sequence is TGTGCCAGCAGTCTTTACAGGGGGCGAGGAACTGAAGCTTTCTTT.

The CDR3 bases are TGTGCCAGCAGCGTATTGGGGACTAGCTGGGCAGATACGCAGTATTTT. Its translation: CASSVLGTSWADTQYF. The J gene is TRBJ2-3, the V gene TRBV9, with 9 nucleotides matching TRBD2. V lost 1 base and J lost 4; bases outside the gene matches: 7. This CDR3 comprises 16 residues. CDR1 SGDLS and CDR2 YYNGEE come from the germline V gene.

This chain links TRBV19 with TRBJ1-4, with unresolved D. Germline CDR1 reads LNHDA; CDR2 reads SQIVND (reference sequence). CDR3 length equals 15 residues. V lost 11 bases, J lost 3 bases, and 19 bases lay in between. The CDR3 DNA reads TGTGCCGCGGCCAGTGTTGGAGATCCTAATGAAAAACTGTTTTTT. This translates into CAAASVGDPNEKLFF.

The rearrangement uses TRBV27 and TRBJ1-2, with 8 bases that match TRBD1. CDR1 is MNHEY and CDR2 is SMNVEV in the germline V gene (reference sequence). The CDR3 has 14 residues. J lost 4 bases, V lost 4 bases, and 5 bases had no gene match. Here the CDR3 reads CASSSQGATYGYTF. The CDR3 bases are TGTGCCAGCAGTTCCCAGGGGGCGACCTATGGCTACACCTTC.

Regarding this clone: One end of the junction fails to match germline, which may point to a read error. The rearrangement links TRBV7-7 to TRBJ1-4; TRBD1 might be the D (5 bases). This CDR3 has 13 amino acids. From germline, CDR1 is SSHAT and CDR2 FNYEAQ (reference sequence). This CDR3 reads CASRVQGCSSWRF. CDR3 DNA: TGTGCTAGCAGAGTTCAGGGATGCAGCAGCTGGCGTTTT.

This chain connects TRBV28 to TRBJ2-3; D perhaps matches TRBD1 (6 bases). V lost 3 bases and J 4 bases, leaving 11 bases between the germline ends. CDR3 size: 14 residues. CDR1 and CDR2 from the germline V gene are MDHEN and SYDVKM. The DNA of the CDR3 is TGTGCCAGCAGTTTTGGGGGCCTGGCAGATACGCAGTATTTT. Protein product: CASSFGGLADTQYF. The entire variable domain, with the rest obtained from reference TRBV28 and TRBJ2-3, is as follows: DVKVTQSSRYLVKRTGEKVFLECVQDMDHENMFWYRQDPGLGLRLIYFSYDVKMKEKGDIPEGYSVSREKKERFSLILESASTNQTSMYLCASSFGGLADTQYFGPGTRLTVL.

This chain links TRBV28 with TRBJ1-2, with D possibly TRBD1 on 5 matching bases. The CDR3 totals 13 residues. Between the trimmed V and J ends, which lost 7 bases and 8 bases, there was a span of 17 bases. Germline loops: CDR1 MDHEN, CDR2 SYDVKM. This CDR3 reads CASTFGRGKGYTF. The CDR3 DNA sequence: TGTGCCAGCACCTTTGGTAGGGGAAAGGGCTACACCTTC.

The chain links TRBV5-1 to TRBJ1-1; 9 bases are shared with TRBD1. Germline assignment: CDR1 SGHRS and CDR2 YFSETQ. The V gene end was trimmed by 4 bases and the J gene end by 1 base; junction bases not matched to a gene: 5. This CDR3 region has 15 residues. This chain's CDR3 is CASSPTGQGNTEAFF. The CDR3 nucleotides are TGCGCCAGCAGCCCGACGGGACAGGGGAACACTGAAGCTTTCTTT.

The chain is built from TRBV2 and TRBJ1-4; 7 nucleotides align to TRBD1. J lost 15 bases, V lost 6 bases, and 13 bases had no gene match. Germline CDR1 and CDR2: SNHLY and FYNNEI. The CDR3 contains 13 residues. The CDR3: CASSTDRASTVFF. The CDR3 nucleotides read TGTGCCAGCAGCACAGACAGGGCCTCGACGGTGTTTTTT.

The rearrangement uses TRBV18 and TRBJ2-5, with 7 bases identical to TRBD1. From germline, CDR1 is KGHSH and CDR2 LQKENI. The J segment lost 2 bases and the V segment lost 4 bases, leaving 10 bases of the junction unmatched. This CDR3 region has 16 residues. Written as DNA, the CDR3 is TGTGCCAGCTCACTCTACCTCTCGACAGGGCAAGAGACCCAGTACTTC. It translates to CASSLYLSTGQETQYF.